These 3 T cell receptor beta chains share one sample of origin, sequenced in a study of T-cell reconstitution after alpha-beta-depleted transplantation in children. Unique molecular identifiers were built into the TCRbeta library. From the PCR reads, TCRdb called clonotypes with MiXCR, one entry per CDR3 protein. The sample contains a few hundred thousand distinct CDR3 sequences, around 25% of which appear only once. Sequences were derived from PBMCs, mostly from graft donor cells, sampled 180 days after TCRalphabeta/CD19-depleted stem cell transplant. All receptors derive from a male patient younger than 18 who had a stem cell transplant for acute lymphoblastic leukemia, so the T cells may come from the graft donor.

V usage is TRBV24-1 and J usage is TRBJ2-5; D is unresolved. The CDR3 has 13 amino acids. Per germline, CDR1 KGHDR and CDR2 SFDVKD. The V end was cut by 7 bases, the J end by 1 base, with 9 bases between. In DNA, the CDR3 is TGTGCCACCAGCCAGACGGTCCAAGAGACCCAGTACTTC. Protein sequence: CATSQTVQETQYF.

The chain carries TRBV3-1 and TRBJ2-7; a weak D match, TRBD1 (5 bases). Trimming removed 4 bases from V and 1 base from J, with 17 bases in between. CDR1 and CDR2 (germline): LGHDT, YNNKEL (reference sequence). The CDR3 contains 16 residues. CDR3: CASSRSTEPSSYEQYF. As DNA, the CDR3 is TGTGCCAGCAGCCGTTCGACAGAGCCCTCGTCCTACGAGCAGTACTTC.

This clonotype was counted between two and nine times. V usage is TRBV7-8 and J usage is TRBJ2-7; 11 nucleotides match TRBD2. Germline assignment: CDR1 SGHVS and CDR2 FQNEAQ. CDR3 size: 14 residues. The J segment lost 4 bases and the V segment lost 7 bases, leaving 6 bases of the junction unmatched. CDR3 in amino acids: CASTPLAGVYEQYF. DNA of the CDR3: TGTGCCAGCACCCCACTAGCGGGAGTTTACGAGCAGTACTTC.